These 15 T cell receptor beta chains share one sample of origin, sequenced in a study of T-cell memory formation after mild COVID-19. MiXCR, run by TCRdb on the 5' RACE reads, gives a single entry per CDR3 protein. The table lists just over 200,000 distinct CDR3 sequences, 9% to 10% of them singletons. The sample comprised PBMCs or a T cell subset sorted from them (not recorded which). All receptors come from a young man who had mild COVID-19 (a few samples of this study predate the infection). Cell type and time point are not known.

The sample holds many counts of this clonotype. V and J are TRBV5-1 and TRBJ2-3; D is perhaps TRBD1 or TRBD2 (6 bases each). The V end lost 2 bases, the J end lost 0 bases, and 7 bases lay between the germline ends. The CDR3 sequence is 14 residues long. CDR1 and CDR2 (germline): SGHRS, YFSETQ. In nucleotides, the CDR3 is TGCGCCAGCAGCTTCGGGGGCAGCACAGATACGCAGTATTTT. Protein product: CASSFGGSTDTQYF.

The chain links TRBV2 to TRBJ2-7, with D tentatively TRBD1 (6 bases). Germline V gives CDR1 SNHLY, CDR2 FYNNEI. The CDR3 is 13 residues long. Deletions cut 1 base from V and 6 bases from J, with 10 bases between. CDR3 loop: CASSEGRGREQYV. CDR3 DNA: TGTGCCAGCAGTGAAGGCAGGGGTCGCGAGCAGTACGTC.

This clonotype was counted at least ten times. V is TRBV7-6 and J is TRBJ2-3; D gene unclear. From germline, CDR1 is SGHVS and CDR2 FNYEAQ. Trimming left V 1 base short and J 2 bases short, with 10 bases between. The CDR3 consists of 15 residues. As DNA, the CDR3 is TGTGCCAGCAGCTTAGTTCCTTCATCCACAGATACGCAGTATTTT. It translates to CASSLVPSSTDTQYF.

The rearrangement uses TRBV6-5 and TRBJ2-1, with 11 positions matching TRBD2. V dropped 6 bases and J dropped 12; count of bases not matched to a gene: 10. CDR1 MNHEY and CDR2 SVGAGI come from the germline V gene. This CDR3 has 14 amino acids. The CDR3 here is CASRLAGDNDRQFF. The CDR3 bases are TGTGCCAGCAGACTAGCGGGGGACAATGATAGGCAGTTCTTC.

There are many counts of this clonotype. V usage is TRBV5-1 and J usage is TRBJ2-4; D is uncertain. The CDR3 is made up of 17 amino acids. The germline gives CDR1 SGHRS, CDR2 YFSETQ. V was cut by 5 bases and J by 6 bases, with 24 bases left in between. The CDR3: CASSPPFSGDIVNIQYF. The CDR3 nucleotides read TGCGCCAGCAGTCCCCCATTCTCTGGGGATATCGTAAACATTCAGTACTTC.

The chain combines TRBV9 with TRBJ2-1; TRBD1 aligns across 9 bases. The germline CDR1 and CDR2 sequences are SGDLS and YYNGEE. V was pared by 5 bases and J by 4 bases, with 7 bases of the junction left unmatched. This CDR3 is built from 15 residues. The CDR3 DNA reads as TGTGCCAGCAGGGGATCTGGGACAGGGTACAATGAGCAGTTCTTC. It encodes CASRGSGTGYNEQFF.

This chain joins TRBV7-9 and TRBJ1-6; maybe TRBD1 (5 bases). V lost 3 bases and J 7 bases, leaving 10 bases between the germline ends. CDR1 SEHNR and CDR2 FQNEAQ come from the germline V gene (reference sequence). The CDR3 is 14 residues long. The CDR3 is CASSLTTGNSPLHF. The CDR3 nucleotides read TGTGCCAGCAGCTTGACCACAGGCAATTCACCCCTCCACTTT.

This clonotype was seen many times. J is TRBJ1-6 and V is TRBV6-6; the D is unclear. The CDR3 runs 13 residues. Germline V lookup: CDR1 MNHNY, CDR2 SVGAGI (reference sequence). Trimming shortened V by 8 bases and J by 9 bases, and 14 bases separated the two germline ends. CDR3 sequence (DNA): TGTGCCAGCGGTCGGCCCCCGGGTTCACCCCTCCACTTT. Encoded protein: CASGRPPGSPLHF.

This clonotype was counted a few times. V gene TRBV6-2 or TRBV6-3 combines with J gene TRBJ2-2; weak D call: TRBD1 (5 bases). The CDR3 is made up of 15 amino acids. Germline V gene lookup returns CDR1 MNHEY and CDR2 SVGEGT. Trimming stripped 5 bases from V and 3 bases from J, with 13 bases between. The CDR3: CASSPRARDTGELFF. The CDR3 DNA reads as TGTGCCAGCAGTCCCAGGGCAAGGGACACCGGGGAGCTGTTTTTT.

The rearrangement uses TRBV19 and TRBJ1-5; possible D gene TRBD1, 5 bases. Germline V gene lookup returns CDR1 LNHDA and CDR2 SQIVND (reference sequence). The CDR3 is made up of 15 amino acids. Between the trimmed V and J ends, which lost 0 bases and 5 bases, there was a span of 11 bases. The CDR3 reads CASSIEAGYDQPQHF. The CDR3 DNA reads as TGTGCCAGTAGTATAGAGGCAGGGTATGATCAGCCCCAGCATTTT.

This clonotype appeared many times. The rearrangement links TRBV7-2 to TRBJ2-3; tentatively, D is TRBD2 (7 bases). V lost 7 bases and J lost 2, with 16 bases in between. The CDR3 length is 15 residues. Germline V lookup: CDR1 SGHTA, CDR2 FQGNSA. This CDR3 is CASNPRGGNTDTQYF. The CDR3 bases are TGTGCCAGCAACCCGAGGGGGGGAAACACAGATACGCAGTATTTT.

This clonotype appeared many times. The chain recombines TRBV9 with TRBJ2-1; D may be TRBD2 (7 bases). The V gene's germline CDR1 is SGDLS and CDR2 YYNGEE. The CDR3 is made up of 12 amino acids. With 7 bases removed from V and 4 bases from J, the gap between germline ends came to 9 bases. Here the CDR3 DNA reads TGTGCCAGCGGGAGGGGGTACAATGAGCAGTTCTTC. Translation gives CASGRGYNEQFF.

The rearrangement joins TRBV5-4 to TRBJ1-4, with 7 bases matching TRBD1. The CDR3 loop spans 15 amino acids. V gave up 0 bases and J gave up 5 bases; unmatched junction bases: 4. CDR1 and CDR2 from the germline V gene are SGHNT and YYREEE (reference sequence). The CDR3 loop is CASSLGPGGNEKLFF. In nucleotides, the CDR3 is TGTGCCAGCAGCTTGGGTCCAGGGGGGAATGAAAAACTGTTTTTT.

This clonotype occurred many times. The chain couples TRBV10-3 to TRBJ2-3; D is perhaps TRBD2 (5 bases). The CDR3 runs to 13 residues. CDR1 is ENHRY and CDR2 is SYGVKD in the germline V gene. V was pared by 0 bases and J by 4 bases, with 5 bases between. Here the CDR3 DNA reads TGTGCCATCAGTGAGTCGGGAGCAGATACGCAGTATTTT. Protein product: CAISESGADTQYF.

This clonotype has more than one count but fewer than ten. The CDR3 spells CASSTWDRAYEQYF. The CDR3 coding sequence is TGTGCCAGCAGCACATGGGACCGAGCCTACGAGCAGTACTTC. The J gene is TRBJ2-7, the V gene TRBV7-9; D could derive from TRBD1 or TRBD2 (5 bases each). This CDR3 is 14 amino acids long. The ends were cut back, 5 bases at V and 2 bases at J, with 13 bases in the middle. Germline V gene lookup returns CDR1 SEHNR and CDR2 FQNEAQ (reference sequence).